Listed below are T cell receptor beta chains from one sample, sequenced in a study of blood T cell repertoires in COVID-19. The data were produced by immunoSEQ multiplex PCR, yet TCRdb's version contains in-frame clones alone and is incomplete. This sample has around 230,000 clones; over 75% occur once, and the top ten carry roughly 4.6%. Source material: peripheral blood. These receptors were taken from a man aged 50-60 years with COVID-19, enrolled during active disease. CDR3s include the opening cysteine and the closing phenylalanine or tryptophan. Fields, in order: clone size, D gene, CDR3 length, J gene, V gene, CDR3 DNA, CDR3 protein. D genes are given only for firm matches. Size is omitted from some rows. Given values are once, few, many or a class for expanded clones.

few	-	15	TRBJ1-3	TRBV10-1	TGCGCCAGCAACGAGACAGAAATCTCTGGAAACACCATATATTTT	CASNETEISGNTIYF
-	TRBD1	17	TRBJ1-6	TRBV5-4	TGTGCCAGCAGCTCAGACAGGGTGGCATCGTATAATTCACCCCTCCACTTT	CASSSDRVASYNSPLHF
-	TRBD1	12	TRBJ2-7	TRBV30	TGTGCCGGGAGGACAGGGGCAAACGAGCAGTACTTC	CAGRTGANEQYF
few	-	13	TRBJ1-3	TRBV18	TGTGCCAGCTCAACGGGACAAGGAAACACCATATATTTT	CASSTGQGNTIYF
-	-	17	TRBJ2-1	TRBV11-2	TGTGCCAGCAGCCTTTTCGGACTGCACATCTCCTACAATGAGCAGTTCTTC	CASSLFGLHISYNEQFF
-	TRBD2	14	TRBJ2-2	TRBV2	TGTGCCAGCAGGGGACTAGCGAACACCGGGGAGCTGTTTTTT	CASRGLANTGELFF
-	-	17	TRBJ1-5	TRBV4-1	TGCGCCAGCAGCCCCCGGCGGGGGGAAAAGAGCAATCAGCCCCAGCATTTT	CASSPRRGEKSNQPQHF
-	-	16	TRBJ1-1	TRBV6-5	TGTGCCAGCAGTTTAGGGAGGAGACAAGGGGTCACTGAAGCTTTCTTT	CASSLGRRQGVTEAFF
-	-	15	TRBJ1-2	TRBV4-2	TGTGCCAGCAGCCAAGGGCAGACACAGTACTATGGCTACACCTTC	CASSQGQTQYYGYTF
-	-	14	TRBJ2-1	TRBV9	TGTGCCAGCAGCGTGAGGCCAACTGGTGATGAGCAGTTCTTC	CASSVRPTGDEQFF
once	-	13	TRBJ2-7	TRBV5-5	TGTGCCAGCAGCTTGTGGGCCAACTACGAGCAGTACTTC	CASSLWANYEQYF
-	-	11	TRBJ2-5	TRBV29-1	TGCAGCGGACTGTACCAAGAGACCCAGTACTTC	CSGLYQETQYF
-	TRBD2	14	TRBJ2-2	TRBV11-2	TGTGCCAGCAGCTTAGGACTAGCCGCCGGGGAGCTGTTTTTT	CASSLGLAAGELFF
-	TRBD1	15	TRBJ1-2	TRBV7-9	TGTGCCAGCAGCGTCCGGGACAGTCTTAACTATGGCTACACCTTC	CASSVRDSLNYGYTF